Each of the 28 T cell receptor beta chains below was sequenced from the same sample in a study of T cell responses to AZD1222 COVID-19 vaccine. Profiling relied on immunoSEQ multiplex PCR, and the TCRdb table lists in-frame clones only, not all of them. The table lists 180,000 or so clones, 92% of them singletons. Source: peripheral blood, taken 28 days after the second AZD1222 dose. Every receptor here comes from an adult who received the AZD1222 COVID-19 vaccine.

The CDR3 here is CSVGARTENTEAFF. The CDR3, as DNA: TGCAGCGTTGGAGCCCGGACAGAGAACACTGAAGCTTTCTTT. The chain is built from TRBV29-1 and TRBJ1-1, with TRBD1 as a possible D gene (6 bases). The CDR3 length is 14 residues. V lost 4 bases to trimming and J lost 1 base, with 13 bases between them. Germline V CDR1 and CDR2: SQVTM, ANQGSEA.

The chain's CDR3 is CASSQVARDRGNYGYTF. In DNA, the CDR3 is TGCGCCAGCAGCCAGGTAGCCCGGGACAGGGGTAACTATGGCTACACCTTC. This chain uses TRBV4-1 with TRBJ1-2, with 10 positions matching TRBD1. The length of the CDR3 is 17 residues. Germline CDR1 reads MGHRA; CDR2 reads YSYEKL. Trimming took 3 bases from V and 1 from J; bases not matched to a gene: 8.

The J gene is TRBJ2-3, the V gene TRBV11-3, with 10 bases aligning to TRBD2. The CDR3 is made up of 16 amino acids. CDR1 and CDR2 (germline): SGHNT, YENEEA. V was pared by 3 bases and J by 0 bases, with 3 bases of the junction left unmatched. The CDR3 coding sequence is TGTGCCAGCAGCTTCCGACTAGCGGGTAGCACAGATACGCAGTATTTT. Translated: CASSFRLAGSTDTQYF.

This clone was observed a single time. The rearrangement uses TRBV5-1 and TRBJ1-4, with TRBD1 matching 8 bases. This CDR3 is built from 15 residues. Germline lookup yields CDR1 SGHRS and CDR2 YFSETQ. Trimming removed 1 base from V and 7 bases from J; junction bases left unmatched: 6. The CDR3 loop is CASSLIQGAGEKLFF. The CDR3 nucleotides read TGCGCCAGCAGCTTGATCCAGGGGGCGGGTGAAAAACTGTTTTTT.

The gene calls are TRBV29-1 and TRBJ2-3; 9 bases agree with TRBD2. The CDR3 has 17 amino acids. CDR1 and CDR2 (germline): SQVTM, ANQGSEA. The V segment lost 4 bases and the J segment 1 base; nucleotides outside the gene matches: 12. The CDR3 here is CSVGGPSLAGRTDTQYF. CDR3 DNA: TGCAGCGTTGGAGGCCCTTCCCTAGCGGGACGCACAGATACGCAGTATTTT.

V gene TRBV18 combines with J gene TRBJ2-1; perhaps TRBD2 as D (5 bases). Per the germline V gene, CDR1 is KGHSH and CDR2 is LQKENI. The V and J ends lost 6 bases and 2 bases respectively, with 17 bases between them. The CDR3 spans 16 residues. In DNA form, the CDR3 reads TGTGCCAGCTCCCACTGGAGGACTCCAACCTACAATGAGCAGTTCTTC. Translation gives CASSHWRTPTYNEQFF.

The chain carries TRBV7-2 and TRBJ2-1, with D tentatively TRBD2 (6 bases). Germline lookup yields CDR1 SGHTA and CDR2 FQGNSA. V was cut by 5 bases and J by 4 bases, with 12 bases left in between. This CDR3 region has 14 residues. The CDR3 here is CASSPPGLYNEQFF. CDR3 sequence (DNA): TGTGCCAGCAGCCCGCCGGGACTTTACAATGAGCAGTTCTTC.

This chain connects TRBV27 to TRBJ1-6; maybe TRBD1 (5 bases). The ends were cut back, 2 bases at V and 8 bases at J, with 7 bases in the middle. This CDR3 spans 13 amino acids. Per the germline V gene, CDR1 is MNHEY and CDR2 is SMNVEV (reference sequence). CDR3 sequence (DNA): TGTGCCAGCAGTTTAGGCAGGGATTCACCCCTCCACTTT. This encodes CASSLGRDSPLHF.

The CDR3: CASSLAPQGAPNDGYTF. As DNA, the CDR3 is TGTGCCAGCAGCTTGGCCCCCCAGGGGGCACCCAACGATGGCTACACCTTC. The rearrangement uses TRBV5-6 and TRBJ1-2; 8 nucleotides line up with TRBD1. The CDR3 has 17 residues. V shed 0 bases, J shed 6 bases, and the junction held 13 bases outside the gene matches. Germline V gives CDR1 SGHDT, CDR2 YYEEEE.

This sequence joins TRBV27 and TRBJ2-1; a possible D gene is TRBD2 (6 bases). The CDR3 consists of 13 residues. Germline V gene data show CDR1 as MNHEY and CDR2 as SMNVEV (reference sequence). V was cut by 9 bases and J by 9 bases, with 18 bases left in between. DNA for the CDR3: TGTGCCAGTTCGTCTGCGGGAACCAGTGAGCAGTTCTTC. It translates to CASSSAGTSEQFF.

The chain has TRBV10-1 and TRBJ1-1; 12 nucleotides align to TRBD1. The junction had 9 bases not matched to a gene; V was cut back by 5 bases and J by 5 bases. Germline V gene sequence: CDR1 WNHNN, CDR2 SYGVQD (reference sequence). This CDR3 comprises 16 residues. This chain's CDR3 is CASSIGTGGAWTEAFF. The CDR3 DNA is TGCGCCAGCAGTATCGGGACAGGGGGCGCCTGGACTGAAGCTTTCTTT.

The chain recombines TRBV12-5 with TRBJ1-2; maybe TRBD1 (6 bases). This CDR3 contains 14 residues. Trimming left V 6 bases short and J 5 bases short, with 16 bases between. CDR1 is LGHNT, CDR2 FRNRAP, per germline. The CDR3 bases are TGTGCTAGTGGGCCTGCAGGGGATGAATATGGCTACACCTTC. Protein product: CASGPAGDEYGYTF. Variable domain in full (rest from reference TRBV12-5 and TRBJ1-2): DARVTQTPRHKVTEMGQEVTMRCQPILGHNTVFWYRQTMMQGLELLAYFRNRAPLDDSGMPKDRFSAEMPDATLATLKIQPSEPRDSAVYFCASGPAGDEYGYTFGSGTRLTVV.

The chain joins TRBV10-3 to TRBJ2-3, with a possible D match to TRBD1 (6 bases). The CDR3 consists of 14 residues. Germline CDR1 ENHRY, CDR2 SYGVKD. The V gene lost 11 bases and the J gene lost 1 base, with 16 bases spanning the gap. Written as DNA, the CDR3 is TGTGCCTCACTCCAGGGGTCAGGCACAGATACGCAGTATTTT. Encoded protein: CASLQGSGTDTQYF.

The chain has TRBV5-8 and TRBJ1-5; the match to TRBD1 covers 7 bases. Looked up from germline, CDR1 is SGHTS and CDR2 is YDEGEE. With 1 base clipped from V and 4 bases from J, the junction kept 8 bases outside the gene matches. The length of the CDR3 is 16 residues. The CDR3 spells CASSLKGGAGNQPQHF. For the CDR3, the DNA is TGTGCCAGCAGCTTGAAAGGGGGCGCGGGAAATCAGCCCCAGCATTTT.

The V call is TRBV27, the J call TRBJ2-1, with 14 bases that match TRBD2. Looked up from germline, CDR1 is MNHEY and CDR2 is SMNVEV (reference sequence). Unmatched junction bases numbered 9, after V lost 6 bases and J lost 5 bases. This CDR3 has 17 residues. CDR3 DNA sequence: TGTGCCAGCAGCAAAACCCCGGGACTAGCGGGAGACAATGAGCAGTTCTTC. It translates to CASSKTPGLAGDNEQFF.

V gene TRBV6-5 combines with J gene TRBJ1-1, with TRBD1 as a possible D gene (6 bases). CDR1 and CDR2 (germline): MNHEY, SVGAGI. This CDR3 comprises 14 residues. Trimming took 6 bases from V and 3 from J, leaving 14 bases between them. The DNA for the CDR3 is TGTGCCAGCAGCCAACAGGGCCTGGACACTGAAGCTTTCTTT. It translates to CASSQQGLDTEAFF.

The rearrangement joins TRBV21-1 to TRBJ2-5. TRBV21-1 is a pseudogene. CDR3 length: 11 amino acids. This chain's CDR3 is CASFKEETQYF. DNA of the CDR3: TGTGCCAGCTTTAAGGAAGAGACCCAGTACTTC.

CDR3 protein: CASSQGRGGSWTQYF. The CDR3 coding sequence is TGCGCCAGCAGCCAGGGGCGGGGGGGCTCTTGGACCCAGTACTTC. The chain joins TRBV4-1 to TRBJ2-5; 9 nucleotides agree with TRBD2. Germline V gene data show CDR1 as MGHRA and CDR2 as YSYEKL. The length of the CDR3 is 15 residues. V lost 3 bases, J lost 7 bases, and 9 bases stayed unmatched.

This clone was found once. This chain links TRBV5-1 with TRBJ1-2; D may be TRBD1 (5 bases). The germline CDR1 and CDR2 sequences are SGHRS and YFSETQ. Deletions cut 5 bases from V and 4 bases from J, with 15 bases between. The CDR3 consists of 14 residues. CDR3 protein: CASSSQGGIYGYTF. The DNA for the CDR3 is TGCGCCAGCAGTTCGCAGGGAGGGATCTATGGCTACACCTTC.

CDR3 coding DNA: TGTGCCAGCAGCCCCCGACAGGGTGACTCCTACGAGCAGTACTTC. Protein: CASSPRQGDSYEQYF. V gene TRBV14 combines with J gene TRBJ2-7; 7 bases are a match to TRBD1. Germline V gene lookup returns CDR1 SGHDN and CDR2 FVKESK. Trimming took 4 bases from V and 0 from J; bases not matched to a gene: 6. This CDR3 has 15 residues. Based on the CDR3 plus reference TRBV14 and TRBJ2-7, the full variable domain is EAGVTQFPSHSVIEKGQTVTLRCDPISGHDNLYWYRRVMGKEIKFLLHFVKESKQDESGMPNNRFLAERTGGTYSTLKVQPAELEDSGVYFCASSPRQGDSYEQYFGPGTRLTVT.

The chain has TRBV19 and TRBJ2-3; no firm D call. Trimming took off 5 bases at V and 2 bases at J, with 5 bases between the two ends. In germline, CDR1 is LNHDA, CDR2 SQIVND (reference sequence). The CDR3 runs to 12 residues. The DNA for the CDR3 is TGTGCCAGTAGTCCACCCACAGATACGCAGTATTTT. Amino acid sequence: CASSPPTDTQYF.

This chain links TRBV6-5 with TRBJ1-2; no firm D call. Germline V gene sequence: CDR1 MNHEY, CDR2 SVGAGI. There are 13 residues in the CDR3. Trimming shortened V by 8 bases and J by 0 bases, and 10 bases separated the two germline ends. This chain's CDR3 is CASGRAPNYGYTF. DNA of the CDR3: TGTGCCAGCGGAAGAGCCCCTAACTATGGCTACACCTTC.

This clone was seen once. The chain has TRBV19 and TRBJ1-2, with 8 nucleotides matching TRBD1. V shed 4 bases, J shed 5 bases, and the junction held 12 bases outside the gene matches. The CDR3 totals 16 residues. CDR1 and CDR2 from the germline V gene are LNHDA and SQIVND (reference sequence). The CDR3 region has the DNA TGTGCCAGTAGTACCCACTCGGACAGGGAAGTTTATGGCTACACCTTC. Translating gives CASSTHSDREVYGYTF.

V and J are TRBV19 and TRBJ2-2; a possible D gene is TRBD2 (5 bases). Trimming left V 3 bases short and J 3 bases short, with 14 bases between. This CDR3 spans 16 amino acids. The germline V gene has CDR1 LNHDA and CDR2 SQIVND (reference sequence). The chain's CDR3 is CASSILRSGYTGELFF. The CDR3 bases are TGTGCCAGTAGTATTTTGCGATCGGGGTACACCGGGGAGCTGTTTTTT.

The CDR3 DNA is TGTGCCAGCAGCTTGGTTATACTAGCGGGAGGTTCCGGGGAGCTGTTTTTT. It translates to CASSLVILAGGSGELFF. The genes are TRBV7-2 and TRBJ2-2, with 12 bases fitting TRBD2. After removal of 3 bases from V and 6 bases from J, the junction contained 8 bases not matched to a gene. The CDR3 runs 17 residues. Germline-derived CDR1 and CDR2 are SGHTA and FQGNSA.

V is TRBV13 and J is TRBJ1-3; the D gene is possibly TRBD1 (5 bases). The CDR3 contains 14 residues. V gave up 1 base and J gave up 6 bases, with 10 bases separating them. Germline V gene data show CDR1 as PRHDT and CDR2 as FYEKMQ (reference sequence). CDR3 bases: TGTGCCAGCAGCTTAGAGGGGATAGAAAACACCATATATTTT. Translating gives CASSLEGIENTIYF.

The chain is built from TRBV19 and TRBJ2-7; 11 positions agree with TRBD2. The CDR3 covers 15 residues. The V gene end was trimmed by 6 bases and the J gene end by 1 base; junction bases not matched to a gene: 5. From germline, CDR1 is LNHDA and CDR2 SQIVND (reference sequence). For the CDR3, the DNA is TGTGCCAGTAGCCTGACTAGCGGGGTTTCCTACGAGCAGTACTTC. It yields the protein CASSLTSGVSYEQYF.

The chain joins TRBV5-1 to TRBJ2-1, with 8 bases lining up with TRBD1. V shed 4 bases, J shed 9 bases, and the junction held 9 bases outside the gene matches. Germline V CDR1 and CDR2: SGHRS, YFSETQ. The CDR3 length is 14 residues. The CDR3 is CASSRGQGQGEQFF. The CDR3 coding sequence is TGCGCCAGCAGCCGAGGACAGGGTCAGGGTGAGCAGTTCTTC. The full variable domain, completed using reference TRBV5-1 and TRBJ2-1, is KAGVTQTPRYLIKTRGQQVTLSCSPISGHRSVSWYQQTPGQGLQFLFEYFSETQRNKGNFPGRFSGRQFSNSRSEMNVSTLELGDSALYLCASSRGQGQGEQFFGPGTRLTVL.